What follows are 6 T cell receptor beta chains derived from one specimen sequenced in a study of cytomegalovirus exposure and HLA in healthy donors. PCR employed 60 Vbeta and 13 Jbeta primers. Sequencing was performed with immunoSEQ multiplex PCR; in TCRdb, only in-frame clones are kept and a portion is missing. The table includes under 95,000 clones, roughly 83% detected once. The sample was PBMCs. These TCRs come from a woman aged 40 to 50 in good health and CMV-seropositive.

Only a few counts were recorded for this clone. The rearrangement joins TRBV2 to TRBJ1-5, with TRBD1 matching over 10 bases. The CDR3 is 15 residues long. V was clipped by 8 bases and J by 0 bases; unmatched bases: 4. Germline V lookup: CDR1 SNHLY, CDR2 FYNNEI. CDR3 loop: CASVDRGISNQPQHF. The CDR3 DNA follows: TGTGCCAGCGTGGACAGGGGGATTAGCAATCAGCCCCAGCATTTT.

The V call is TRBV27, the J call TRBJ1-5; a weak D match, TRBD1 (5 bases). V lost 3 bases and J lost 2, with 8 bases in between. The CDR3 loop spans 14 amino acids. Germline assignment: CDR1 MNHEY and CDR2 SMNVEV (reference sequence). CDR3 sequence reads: CASSLQGGNQPQHF. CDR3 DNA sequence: TGTGCCAGCAGTTTGCAGGGTGGCAATCAGCCCCAGCATTTT.

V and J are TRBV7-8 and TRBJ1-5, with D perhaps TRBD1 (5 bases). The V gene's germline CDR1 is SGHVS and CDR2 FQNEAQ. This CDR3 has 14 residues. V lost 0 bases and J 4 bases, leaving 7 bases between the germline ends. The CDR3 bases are TGTGCCAGCAGCTTAGCGAAGGGGAATCAGCCCCAGCATTTT. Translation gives CASSLAKGNQPQHF. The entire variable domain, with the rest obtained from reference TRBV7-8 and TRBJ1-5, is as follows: GAGVSQSPRYKVAKRGQDVALRCDPISGHVSLFWYQQALGQGPEFLTYFQNEAQLDKSGLPSDRFFAERPEGSVSTLKIQRTQQEDSAVYLCASSLAKGNQPQHFGDGTRLSIL.

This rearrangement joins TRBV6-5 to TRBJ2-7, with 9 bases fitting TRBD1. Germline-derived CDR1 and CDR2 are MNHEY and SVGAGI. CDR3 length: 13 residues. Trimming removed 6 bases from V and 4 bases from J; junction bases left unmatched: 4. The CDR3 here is CASRRTGAYEQYF. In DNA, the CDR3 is TGTGCCAGCAGGAGGACAGGGGCGTACGAGCAGTACTTC.

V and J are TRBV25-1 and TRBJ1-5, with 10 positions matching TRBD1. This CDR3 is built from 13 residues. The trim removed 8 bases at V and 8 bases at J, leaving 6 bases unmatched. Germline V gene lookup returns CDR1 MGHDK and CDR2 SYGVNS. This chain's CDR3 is CASLGQGGEPQHF. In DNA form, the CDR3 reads TGTGCCAGCCTTGGACAGGGGGGGGAGCCCCAGCATTTT.

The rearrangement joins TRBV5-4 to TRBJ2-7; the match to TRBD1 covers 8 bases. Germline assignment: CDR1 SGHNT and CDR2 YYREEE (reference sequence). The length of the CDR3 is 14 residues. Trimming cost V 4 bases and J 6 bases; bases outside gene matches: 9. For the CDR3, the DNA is TGTGCCAGCAGCCCCTCTCAGGGGGCAGGCGAGCAGTACTTC. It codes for CASSPSQGAGEQYF. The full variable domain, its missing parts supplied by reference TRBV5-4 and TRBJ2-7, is ETGVTQSPTHLIKTRGQQVTLRCSSQSGHNTVSWYQQALGQGPQFIFQYYREEENGRGNFPPRFSGLQFPNYSSELNVNALELDDSALYLCASSPSQGAGEQYFGPGTRLTVT.